A single sample is the source of the 2 T cell receptor beta chains below, sequenced in a study of cytomegalovirus exposure and HLA in healthy donors. Amplification used 60 Vbeta primers and 13 Jbeta primers. Sequencing was performed with immunoSEQ multiplex PCR; in TCRdb, only in-frame clones are kept and a portion is missing. The sample yields 270,000 or so clones, 80% to 95% seen once. The sequenced sample was PBMCs. These receptors came from a girl aged 2 to 10 in good health and CMV-seronegative.

V gene TRBV30 combines with J gene TRBJ2-7; a weak D match, TRBD1 (6 bases). Germline CDR1 GTSNPN, CDR2 SVGIG (reference sequence). The CDR3 spans 12 residues. V was pared by 3 bases and J by 6 bases, with 12 bases between. CDR3 amino acids: CAWRGTYFEQYF. As DNA, the CDR3 is TGTGCCTGGAGGGGGACATACTTCGAGCAGTACTTC.

The genes are TRBV18 and TRBJ2-7; D gene ambiguous. Germline CDR1 reads KGHSH; CDR2 reads LQKENI. This CDR3 comprises 13 residues. V shed 3 bases and J shed 2 bases, with 8 bases lying between them. CDR3 nucleotide sequence: TGTGCCAGCTCACCCGGAGAAACCTACGAGCAGTACTTC. It specifies CASSPGETYEQYF. Complete variable domain (other parts from reference TRBV18 and TRBJ2-7): NAGVMQNPRHLVRRRGQEARLRCSPMKGHSHVYWYRQLPEEGLKFMVYLQKENIIDESGMPKERFSAEFPKEGPSILRIQQVVRGDSAAYFCASSPGETYEQYFGPGTRLTVT.